This T cell receptor (beta chain) was observed in a study of T cell repertoires in cytomegalovirus infection. The overall study: Public TCR beta signatures provided an indication of both CMV infection and a matching HLA type.

Using its own MiXCR run on the reads, TCRdb lists one record per CDR3 protein. The table records some 160,000 distinct CDR3 sequences, roughly 17% of them present only once. Study-level results: Clonotype analysis showed dominance of the ex vivo response by HLA-C-restricted CMV-specific TCR beta clonotypes. Cumulative public TCR beta family frequency identified CMV carriers with the relevant HLA.

Trimming removed 3 bases from V and 3 bases from J; junction bases left unmatched: 11. Per germline, CDR1 SQVTM and CDR2 ANQGSEA. The CDR3 is 16 amino acids. About this clonotype itself: As yet, its antigen is unknown.

Specimen: CD8+ T cells from PBMCs. The chain joins TRBV29-1 to TRBJ2-3; TRBD1 aligns across 8 bases. This receptor was identified in a human donor in good health (CMV status not recorded). Some clones in this sample may be carry-over from other donors' samples. CDR3 in DNA: TGCAGCGTTGAGGAACAGGGGGATCTTCGGACAGATACGCAGTATTTT. It translates to CSVEEQGDLRTDTQYF.